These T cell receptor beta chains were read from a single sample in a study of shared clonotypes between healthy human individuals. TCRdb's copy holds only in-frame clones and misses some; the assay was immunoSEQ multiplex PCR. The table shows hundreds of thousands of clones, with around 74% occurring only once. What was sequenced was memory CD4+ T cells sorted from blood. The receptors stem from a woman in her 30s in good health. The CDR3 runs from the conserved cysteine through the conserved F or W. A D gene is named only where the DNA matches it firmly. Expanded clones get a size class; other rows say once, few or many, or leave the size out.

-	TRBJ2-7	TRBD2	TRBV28	TGTGCCAGCAGTTTGGGACTAGTTGGCGAGCAGTACTTC	CASSLGLVGEQYF
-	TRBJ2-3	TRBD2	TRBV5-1	TGCGCCAGCAGCTTGGGGCTCGGAGCGGGAGGGGCAGATACGCAGTATTTT	CASSLGLGAGGADTQYF
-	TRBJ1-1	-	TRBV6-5	TGTGCCAGCAGCCAAACACAGAACACTGAAGCTTTCTTT	CASSQTQNTEAFF
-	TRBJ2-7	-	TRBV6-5	TGTGCCAGCAGCCTGGAGGGGGGGTCCTCCTACGAGCAGTACTTC	CASSLEGGSSYEQYF
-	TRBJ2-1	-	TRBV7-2	TGTGCCAGCGGCGGGGTAGGGACTTACTACAATGAGCAGTTCTTC	CASGGVGTYYNEQFF
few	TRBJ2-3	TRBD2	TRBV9	TGTGCCAGCAGCGTTAGCGGGAGGGGGACAGATACGCAGTATTTT	CASSVSGRGTDTQYF
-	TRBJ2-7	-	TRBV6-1	TGTGCCAGCAGTTCCCTCGTACCCGACGAGCAGTACTTC	CASSSLVPDEQYF
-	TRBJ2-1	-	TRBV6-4	TGTGCCAGCAGTGATTCGGAGGGCGCAAATGAGCAGTTCTTC	CASSDSEGANEQFF
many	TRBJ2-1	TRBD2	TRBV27	TGTGCCAGCAGTTTAGCCCTCCTAGCGGGAGATGAAAATGAGCAGTTCTTC	CASSLALLAGDENEQFF
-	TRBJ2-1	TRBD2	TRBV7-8	TGTGCCATACGGGGGAGGGAGGAGCAGTTCTTC	CAIRGREEQFF
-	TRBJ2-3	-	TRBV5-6	TGTGCCAGCAGCAGGGCAGGGACAGATACGCAGTATTTT	CASSRAGTDTQYF
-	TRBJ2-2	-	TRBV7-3	TGTGCCAGCAGCCCGACGGTAACCGGGGAGCTGTTTTTT	CASSPTVTGELFF
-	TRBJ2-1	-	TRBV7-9	TGTGCCAGCAGCTTAGGGGTCCTAACCTACAATGAGCAGTTCTTC	CASSLGVLTYNEQFF
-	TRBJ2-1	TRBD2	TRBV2	TGTGCCAGCAGCTTACTAGCGTCTTACAATGAGCAGTTCTTC	CASSLLASYNEQFF
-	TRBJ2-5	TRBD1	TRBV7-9	TGTGCCAACGGACAGGGGGCAGAGACCCAGTACTTC	CANGQGAETQYF
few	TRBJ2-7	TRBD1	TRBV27	TGTGCCAGCAGTTTGGTGGACAGGGGTTACGAGCAGTACTTC	CASSLVDRGYEQYF
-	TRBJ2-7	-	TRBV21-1	TGTGCGGAAGGGCTAGCGGGAGGAGGCGAGCAGTACTTC	CAEGLAGGGEQYF
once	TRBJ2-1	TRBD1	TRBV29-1	TGCAGCGCAGGACAGGGGAATGAGCAGTTCTTC	CSAGQGNEQFF
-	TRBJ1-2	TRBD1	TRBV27	TGTGCCAGCAGGACAGGGAGCTATGGCTACACCTTC	CASRTGSYGYTF
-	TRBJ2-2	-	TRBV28	TGTGCCAGCAGTTTTGGGGGTGGGCGGGACGGCAAAAACACCGGGGAGCTGTTTTTT	CASSFGGGRDGKNTGELFF
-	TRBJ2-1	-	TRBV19	TGTGCCAGTAGTATAGAGGGGGAGCAGTTCTTC	CASSIEGEQFF
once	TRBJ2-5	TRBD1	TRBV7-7	TGTGCCAGCAGCTTAGCCCTGGGACAGGGAGGAGAGACCCAGTACTTC	CASSLALGQGGETQYF
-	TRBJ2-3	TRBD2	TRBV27	TGTGCCAGCAGATCTAGCGGGGATACGCAGTATTTT	CASRSSGDTQYF
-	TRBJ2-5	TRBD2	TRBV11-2	TGTGCCAGCAGCTCAGCGGGGGTTGAGACCCAGTACTTC	CASSSAGVETQYF
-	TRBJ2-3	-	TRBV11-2	TGTGCCAGCAGCCTCACGGGGCCCCGTGATACGCAGTATTTT	CASSLTGPRDTQYF
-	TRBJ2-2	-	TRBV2	TGTGCCAGCAGTGGGACAGGAGGGACCGGGGAGCTGTTTTTT	CASSGTGGTGELFF
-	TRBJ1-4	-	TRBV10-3	TGTGCCATCAGTGACTCGAGGAGAAATAATGAAAAACTGTTTTTT	CAISDSRRNNEKLFF
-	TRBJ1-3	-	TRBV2	TGTGCCCATCCCTCGACACCAGATGGAAACACCATATATTTT	CAHPSTPDGNTIYF
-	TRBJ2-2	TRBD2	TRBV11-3	TGTGCCAGCAGCTTTAGCGGGAGGGCCTCCGGGGAGCTGTTTTTT	CASSFSGRASGELFF